These T cell receptor beta chains were read from a single sample in a study of response to subunit inactivated influenza vaccine. TCRdb reprocessed the RT-PCR reads with MiXCR, giving one entry per CDR3 protein. The sample has approximately 700,000 distinct CDR3 sequences, roughly 14% seen once. Here the sequenced sample was PBMCs from blood, taken 12 days after vaccination. These receptors were obtained from a middle-aged man who received an inactivated influenza vaccine. Each CDR3 is given with its conserved first and last residue. The D gene is left open where the match is weak. The size of a clone is reported for some rows only, either as once, few or many, or as a class for expanded clones.

>TRBJ2-7|TRBD1|NA|TRBV5-6
CASSFGTGVREQYF
TGTGCCAGCAGCTTCGGGACAGGGGTAAGGGAGCAGTACTTC
>TRBJ2-6|NA|NA|TRBV7-2
CASTRDIYSGANVLTF
TGTGCCAGCACCCGGGACATATACTCTGGGGCCAACGTCCTGACTTTC
>TRBJ2-7|NA|many|TRBV12-3/TRBV12-4
CASRGPNYEQYF
TGTGCCAGCAGGGGGCCCAACTACGAGCAGTACTTC
>TRBJ1-1|NA|NA|TRBV20-1
CSAVSGTSRNTEAFF
TGCAGTGCTGTCTCCGGGACATCTCGGAACACTGAAGCTTTCTTT
>TRBJ2-3|NA|many|TRBV7-8
CASSPTGGVYTDTQYF
TGTGCCAGCAGCCCGACTGGCGGGGTTTACACAGATACGCAGTATTTT
>TRBJ2-5|TRBD2|NA|TRBV29-1
CSVGPTSGRQETQYF
TGCAGCGTTGGGCCCACCAGCGGGAGACAAGAGACCCAGTACTTC
>TRBJ2-7|TRBD1|NA|TRBV6-5
CASSYRGQLYEQYF
TGTGCCAGCAGTTACCGGGGACAGCTCTACGAGCAGTACTTC
>TRBJ1-1|TRBD1|few|TRBV5-1
CASSFFYGQGGTEAFF
TGCGCCAGCAGCTTTTTTTATGGACAGGGGGGAACTGAAGCTTTCTTT
>TRBJ2-1|TRBD2|few|TRBV5-1
CASRSGLAGERNEQFF
TGCGCCAGCAGATCGGGACTAGCGGGAGAAAGGAATGAGCAGTTCTTC
>TRBJ1-2|NA|NA|TRBV6-2/TRBV6-3
CASSWGTLTYGYTF
TGTGCCAGCAGTTGGGGTACGCTGACCTATGGCTACACCTTC
>TRBJ2-5|NA|few|TRBV5-1
CASSFGGVQETQYF
TGCGCCAGCAGCTTCGGAGGGGTCCAAGAGACCCAGTACTTC
>TRBJ1-1|NA|few|TRBV10-3
CAISEEGAEAFF
TGTGCCATCAGTGAGGAGGGAGCCGAAGCTTTCTTT
>TRBJ2-3|NA|NA|TRBV5-6
CASSFPQGWGTDTQYF
TGTGCCAGCAGCTTCCCGCAGGGGTGGGGCACAGATACGCAGTATTTT
>TRBJ2-5|NA|NA|TRBV20-1
CSAQATFHETQYF
TGCAGTGCCCAAGCGACGTTCCATGAGACCCAGTACTTC